What follows are 32 T cell receptor beta chains derived from one specimen sequenced in a study of control samples from healthy donors and cancer patients. Produced via immunoSEQ multiplex PCR; TCRdb's table is partial and in-frame only. The data contain approximately 170,000 clones, around 88% of them singletons. Sequencing input: blood. The receptors originated from a woman aged 30 to 39 in good health.

The chain is built from TRBV7-8 and TRBJ2-7, with D unclear. CDR3 size: 13 residues. Germline loops: CDR1 SGHVS, CDR2 FQNEAQ. The germline V and J ends were trimmed by 1 base and 4 bases, with 8 bases remaining between them. The CDR3 is CASSLGDWYEQYF. In DNA form, the CDR3 reads TGTGCCAGCAGCTTAGGGGATTGGTACGAGCAGTACTTC.

The V and J genes are TRBV2 and TRBJ2-5; 11 bases are a match to TRBD1. CDR1 and CDR2 from the germline V gene are SNHLY and FYNNEI. J gave up 2 bases and V 5 bases, and 1 base lay outside the gene matches. This CDR3 contains 14 residues. The DNA for the CDR3 is TGTGCCAGCAGTAGGGACAGGGGGCAAGAGACCCAGTACTTC. It encodes CASSRDRGQETQYF.

This clone was seen just once. J is TRBJ1-1 and V is TRBV4-1; 7 bases fit TRBD1. The germline CDR1 and CDR2 sequences are MGHRA and YSYEKL. Losses at the gene ends were 4 bases for V and 6 bases for J; bases not matched to a gene: 11. The length of the CDR3 is 15 residues. In DNA form, the CDR3 reads TGCGCCAGCAGCCTTACAGGGGCATGGGCCTCTGAAGCTTTCTTT. Protein product: CASSLTGAWASEAFF.

This clone has only one observation. This chain uses TRBV27 with TRBJ2-3; D is uncertain. Germline CDR1 reads MNHEY; CDR2 reads SMNVEV (reference sequence). The V end lost 0 bases, the J end lost 1 base, and 2 bases lay between the germline ends. There are 13 residues in the CDR3. The CDR3 loop reads CASSLSGTDTQYF. In DNA, the CDR3 is TGTGCCAGCAGTTTATCGGGCACAGATACGCAGTATTTT.

V and J are TRBV6-6 and TRBJ1-1, with D tentatively TRBD1 (5 bases). This CDR3 has 14 residues. Germline V CDR1 and CDR2: MNHNY, SVGAGI (reference sequence). V was cut by 6 bases and J by 4 bases, with 15 bases left in between. This CDR3 reads CASSPRGGITEAFF. In nucleotides, the CDR3 is TGTGCCAGCAGCCCACGCGGGGGAATCACTGAAGCTTTCTTT.

The chain joins TRBV5-6 to TRBJ1-6; TRBD1 might be the D (5 bases). The V gene lost 2 bases and the J gene lost 7 bases, with 19 bases spanning the gap. Germline loops: CDR1 SGHDT, CDR2 YYEEEE. The CDR3 consists of 17 residues. The CDR3 loop reads CASSFRRGWDQNSPLHF. CDR3 sequence (DNA): TGTGCCAGCAGCTTCCGACGGGGGTGGGACCAGAATTCACCCCTCCACTTT.

V is TRBV27 and J is TRBJ2-7; 11 bases are a match to TRBD1. The CDR3 sequence is 15 residues long. V dropped 3 bases and J dropped 7; count of bases not matched to a gene: 8. CDR1 is MNHEY, CDR2 SMNVEV, per germline (reference sequence). Here the CDR3 reads CASSLSGQGAGEQYF. In DNA form, the CDR3 reads TGTGCCAGCAGTTTGTCCGGACAGGGGGCAGGTGAGCAGTACTTC.

The chain couples TRBV28 to TRBJ2-1; TRBD2 aligns across 10 bases. CDR1 is MDHEN and CDR2 is SYDVKM in the germline V gene. The length of the CDR3 is 18 residues. The ends lost 3 bases at V and 9 bases at J; junction bases unmatched: 17. DNA of the CDR3: TGTGCCAGCAGTTTCTCCATTAGCGGGGGGTTCCAATCCGGTGAGCAGTTCTTC. Its translation: CASSFSISGGFQSGEQFF.

The J gene is TRBJ1-6, the V gene TRBV6-6, with D possibly TRBD1 on 5 matching bases. The germline V gene has CDR1 MNHNY and CDR2 SVGAGI (reference sequence). This CDR3 has 14 amino acids. Trimming pared 4 bases from V and 5 bases from J, leaving 9 bases between. The CDR3: CASSLGGDNSPLHF. Written as DNA, the CDR3 is TGTGCCAGCAGTTTAGGAGGGGATAATTCACCCCTCCACTTT.

The chain is built from TRBV7-8 and TRBJ2-1; D unresolved. Germline V gene sequence: CDR1 SGHVS, CDR2 FQNEAQ. CDR3 length: 16 residues. Deletions cut 4 bases from V and 5 bases from J, with 18 bases between. This CDR3 is CASSSPDKRPHNEQFF. The CDR3 DNA reads TGTGCCAGCAGCTCACCAGACAAGCGCCCACACAATGAGCAGTTCTTC.

The chain recombines TRBV3-1 (or the pseudogene TRBV3-2) with TRBJ2-5; 11 bases align to TRBD2. Germline CDR1 and CDR2: LGHDT and YNNKEL (reference sequence). J gave up 4 bases and V 4 bases, and 5 bases lay outside the gene matches. This CDR3 is 15 amino acids long. CDR3 DNA: TGTGCCAGCAGCCCCCGACTAGCGGGGTTAGAGACCCAGTACTTC. Translated: CASSPRLAGLETQYF.

The J gene is TRBJ1-2, the V gene TRBV18; possible D gene TRBD1, 6 bases. The CDR3 sequence is 15 residues long. Germline loops: CDR1 KGHSH, CDR2 LQKENI. Trimming removed 4 bases from V and 4 bases from J, with 16 bases in between. The CDR3 region has the DNA TGTGCCAGCTCACAACTACAGGGTCGGGGCTATGGCTACACCTTC. Its translation is CASSQLQGRGYGYTF.

The genes are TRBV28 and TRBJ1-5; perhaps TRBD1 as D (5 bases). The CDR3 consists of 14 residues. Germline V CDR1 and CDR2: MDHEN, SYDVKM. The ends were cut back, 7 bases at V and 4 bases at J, with 14 bases in the middle. CDR3 DNA: TGTGCCAGCACCCGAGACTGGGGGAATCAGCCCCAGCATTTT. Its protein product is CASTRDWGNQPQHF. Full variable domain (outside the CDR3, taken from reference TRBV28 and TRBJ1-5): DVKVTQSSRYLVKRTGEKVFLECVQDMDHENMFWYRQDPGLGLRLIYFSYDVKMKEKGDIPEGYSVSREKKERFSLILESASTNQTSMYLCASTRDWGNQPQHFGDGTRLSIL.

This clone was recorded once. This rearrangement joins TRBV14 to TRBJ1-1; D gene unclear. From germline, CDR1 is SGHDN and CDR2 FVKESK. Trimming took off 1 base at V and 0 bases at J, with 6 bases between the two ends. The CDR3 is made up of 14 amino acids. This CDR3 reads CASSQGLLNTEAFF. The CDR3 DNA follows: TGTGCCAGCAGCCAAGGACTCCTGAACACTGAAGCTTTCTTT. Complete variable domain (other parts from reference TRBV14 and TRBJ1-1): EAGVTQFPSHSVIEKGQTVTLRCDPISGHDNLYWYRRVMGKEIKFLLHFVKESKQDESGMPNNRFLAERTGGTYSTLKVQPAELEDSGVYFCASSQGLLNTEAFFGQGTRLTVV.

The chain links TRBV14 to TRBJ2-2; 9 nucleotides line up with TRBD1. This CDR3 is built from 17 residues. The ends lost 3 bases at V and 4 bases at J; junction bases unmatched: 9. CDR1 and CDR2 (germline): SGHDN, FVKESK. As DNA, the CDR3 is TGTGCCAGCAGCCAGAGGACGGGACAGGGTTTCACCGGGGAGCTGTTTTTT. This sequence encodes CASSQRTGQGFTGELFF.

The chain links TRBV2 to TRBJ2-7, with a weak D call TRBD2 (6 bases). Trimming shortened V by 2 bases and J by 4 bases, and 15 bases separated the two germline ends. In germline, CDR1 is SNHLY, CDR2 FYNNEI. This CDR3 is built from 15 residues. CDR3 DNA: TGTGCCAGCAGTGAAAGGTGGGGGGTAGATTACGAGCAGTACGTC. Encoded protein: CASSERWGVDYEQYV.

The genes are TRBV4-1 and TRBJ2-3; 8 nucleotides agree with TRBD2. CDR1 is MGHRA, CDR2 YSYEKL, per germline. The CDR3 runs 16 residues. V lost 0 bases, J lost 4 bases, and 6 bases stayed unmatched. The CDR3 DNA reads TGCGCCAGCAGCCAAGACCCGGGGGGGAGGTCAGATACGCAGTATTTT. As protein: CASSQDPGGRSDTQYF.

The chain combines TRBV25-1 with TRBJ1-1; D is ambiguous. V lost 1 base and J 7 bases, leaving 7 bases between the germline ends. The length of the CDR3 is 12 residues. CDR1 is MGHDK and CDR2 is SYGVNS in the germline V gene. This CDR3 is CASSESVDEAFF. The DNA of the CDR3 is TGTGCCAGCAGTGAATCGGTTGATGAAGCTTTCTTT.

The CDR3 sequence: CASSHRYRDKEEAFF. For the CDR3, the DNA is TGTGCCAGCAGCCACCGATACCGGGACAAAGAAGAAGCTTTCTTT. The chain joins TRBV3-1 (or the pseudogene TRBV3-2) to TRBJ1-1; possibly TRBD1 for D (6 bases). V lost 3 bases to trimming and J lost 8 bases, with 19 bases between them. This CDR3 is built from 15 residues. Germline-derived CDR1 and CDR2 are LGHDT and YNNKEL (reference sequence).

The chain has TRBV6-5 and TRBJ1-5; D ambiguous. Germline V gives CDR1 MNHEY, CDR2 SVGAGI. The CDR3 has 14 residues. Deletions cut 7 bases from V and 2 bases from J, with 12 bases between. As DNA, the CDR3 is TGTGCCAGCAAGAAGGAGTATGGCAATCAGCCCCAGCATTTT. Amino acid sequence: CASKKEYGNQPQHF.

The genes are TRBV30 and TRBJ1-2, with D possibly TRBD1 on 6 matching bases. The CDR3 is 13 amino acids. CDR1 is GTSNPN and CDR2 is SVGIG in the germline V gene (reference sequence). With 8 bases removed from V and 5 bases from J, the gap between germline ends came to 18 bases. The DNA of the CDR3 is TGTGCCCTGAGGACAGCCTCATCTTATGGCTACACCTTC. Translating it yields CALRTASSYGYTF.

V and J are TRBV10-3 and TRBJ2-3, with unresolved D. The germline V gene has CDR1 ENHRY and CDR2 SYGVKD. The CDR3 totals 14 residues. Trimming stripped 2 bases from V and 0 bases from J, with 6 bases between. The CDR3 sequence: CAISEAHSTDTQYF. The CDR3, as DNA: TGTGCCATCAGTGAGGCCCATAGCACAGATACGCAGTATTTT.

The chain carries TRBV6-1 and TRBJ2-6; tentative D call: TRBD2 (6 bases). Germline CDR1 reads MNHNS; CDR2 reads SASEGT. The CDR3 has 17 amino acids. The ends were cut back, 4 bases at V and 0 bases at J, with 13 bases in the middle. The CDR3 region is CASSGGLLYSGANVLTF. In nucleotides, the CDR3 is TGTGCCAGCAGTGGGGGACTGCTGTACTCTGGGGCCAACGTCCTGACTTTC.

This rearrangement joins TRBV10-1 to TRBJ2-5; D ambiguous. Germline V gives CDR1 WNHNN, CDR2 SYGVQD (reference sequence). Trimming left V 0 bases short and J 5 bases short, with 10 bases between. This CDR3 spans 14 amino acids. The CDR3 region has the DNA TGCGCCAGCAGTGAGTCAGGGCTGGGGGAGACCCAGTACTTC. The encoded protein is CASSESGLGETQYF.

This clone turned up a few times. The chain has TRBV5-1 and TRBJ1-5, with 7 nucleotides matching TRBD1. The CDR3 has 14 amino acids. Germline V CDR1 and CDR2: SGHRS, YFSETQ. V shed 4 bases, J shed 4 bases, and the junction held 5 bases outside the gene matches. The CDR3 spells CASSSGTDNQPQHF. The CDR3 DNA follows: TGCGCCAGCAGCAGCGGGACAGATAATCAGCCCCAGCATTTT.

This chain uses TRBV29-1 with TRBJ2-7; 8 bases agree with TRBD2. This CDR3 has 13 residues. The ends lost 2 bases at V and 4 bases at J; junction bases unmatched: 4. The germline CDR1 and CDR2 sequences are SQVTM and ANQGSEA. CDR3 nucleotide sequence: TGCAGCGTTGAATTGGGACTAGAATACGAGCAGTACTTC. Protein product: CSVELGLEYEQYF.

The chain is built from TRBV5-4 and TRBJ2-7, with D possibly matching TRBD1 (5 bases). V dropped 1 base and J dropped 6 bases, with 17 bases sitting between them. CDR1 is SGHNT and CDR2 is YYREEE in the germline V gene (reference sequence). This CDR3 contains 15 residues. The CDR3 sequence is CASSLYGRVGVEQYV. In nucleotides, the CDR3 is TGTGCCAGCAGCTTGTATGGCAGGGTAGGAGTCGAGCAGTACGTC.

The CDR3 is CASSLETQYF. CDR3 coding DNA: TGTGCCAGCAGTTTAGAGACCCAGTACTTC. V is TRBV28 and J is TRBJ2-5; D is unresolved. Trimming took 2 bases from V and 5 from J, leaving 0 bases between them. The CDR3 runs to 10 residues. Germline assignment: CDR1 MDHEN and CDR2 SYDVKM.

J is TRBJ2-2 and V is TRBV10-3; tentatively, D is TRBD2 (5 bases). CDR3 length: 14 amino acids. CDR1 ENHRY and CDR2 SYGVKD come from the germline V gene. Trimming took off 5 bases at V and 6 bases at J, with 13 bases between the two ends. The CDR3 sequence: CAISLGAGAGELFF. DNA of the CDR3: TGTGCCATCAGTCTCGGTGCCGGGGCCGGGGAGCTGTTTTTT.

V is TRBV4-1 and J is TRBJ2-7, with D perhaps matching TRBD1 (6 bases). CDR1 and CDR2 (germline): MGHRA, YSYEKL. The CDR3 consists of 14 residues. Trimming left V 4 bases short and J 0 bases short, with 10 bases between. CDR3 protein: CASSPDRNSYEQYF. The CDR3 DNA follows: TGCGCCAGCAGCCCCGACAGGAACTCCTACGAGCAGTACTTC.

The chain links TRBV3-1 (or the pseudogene TRBV3-2) to TRBJ2-2, with 12 bases that match TRBD1. V lost 2 bases to trimming and J lost 2 bases; unmatched junction nucleotides: 3. Germline V CDR1 and CDR2: LGHDT, YNNKEL (reference sequence). This CDR3 is 17 amino acids long. The CDR3 sequence is CASSQTGTGGNTGELFF. Here the CDR3 DNA reads TGTGCCAGCAGCCAAACCGGGACAGGGGGCAACACCGGGGAGCTGTTTTTT.

The sample holds a few counts of this clone. In DNA, the CDR3 is TGTGCCAGCATCTCGCGTCAGGGGGCGGGGGAGCAGTTCTTC. Translation gives CASISRQGAGEQFF. This sequence joins TRBV7-2 and TRBJ2-1, with 8 bases aligning to TRBD1. The CDR3 is 14 residues long. V lost 7 bases to trimming and J lost 10 bases; unmatched junction nucleotides: 12. Germline CDR1 is SGHTA and CDR2 is FQGNSA.